The 21 T cell receptor beta chains presented below share a single source sample, sequenced in a study of Graves' ophthalmopathy and Graves' hyperthyroidism. For repertoire sequencing, the TCR beta CDR3 regions were amplified from RNA transcripts. HTBI primers served in a first-round RT-PCR, which a second-round multiplex PCR followed. TCRdb reprocessed the multiplex PCR reads via MiXCR and lists one record per CDR3 protein. The profile covers hundreds of thousands of distinct CDR3 sequences, with roughly 50% appearing a single time and 40% to 55% taken by the ten largest. The sequencing sample was made of peripheral blood. Every receptor here comes from an adult man with Graves' ophthalmopathy.

The table lists this clonotype with a few counts. The CDR3 nucleotides read TGTGCCAGCAGCTCTGGGTACAATCGGAATCAGCCCCAGCATTTT. It is translated as CASSSGYNRNQPQHF. The rearrangement joins TRBV28 to TRBJ1-5; D uncertain. V dropped 6 bases and J dropped 4 bases, with 16 bases sitting between them. The CDR3 covers 15 residues. From germline, CDR1 is MDHEN and CDR2 SYDVKM. Combining the CDR3 with reference TRBV28 and TRBJ1-5 gives the whole variable domain DVKVTQSSRYLVKRTGEKVFLECVQDMDHENMFWYRQDPGLGLRLIYFSYDVKMKEKGDIPEGYSVSREKKERFSLILESASTNQTSMYLCASSSGYNRNQPQHFGDGTRLSIL.

The chain joins TRBV9 to TRBJ2-5, with TRBD1 identical over 7 bases. CDR1 is SGDLS, CDR2 YYNGEE, per germline. The V segment lost 5 bases and the J segment 5 bases; nucleotides outside the gene matches: 15. The CDR3 consists of 16 residues. The chain's CDR3 is CASSEEGAGQYETQYF. CDR3 sequence (DNA): TGTGCCAGCAGTGAAGAGGGGGCAGGGCAGTACGAGACCCAGTACTTC. The whole variable domain, filled in from reference TRBV9 and TRBJ2-5, reads DSGVTQTPKHLITATGQRVTLRCSPRSGDLSVYWYQQSLDQGLQFLIQYYNGEERAKGNILERFSAQQFPDLHSELNLSSLELGDSALYFCASSEEGAGQYETQYFGPGTRLLVL.

V and J are TRBV11-2 and TRBJ1-5, with D hard to call. Per germline, CDR1 SGHAT and CDR2 FQNNGV. The CDR3 is 12 residues long. Trimming took 2 bases from V and 10 from J, leaving 9 bases between them. The CDR3 loop reads CASSLSDNPQHF. The CDR3 region has the DNA TGTGCCAGCAGCTTATCAGATAATCCCCAGCATTTT.

This clonotype was counted between two and nine times. The CDR3 sequence: CASGPASSNYGYTF. The CDR3 nucleotides read TGTGCTAGTGGGCCGGCTAGCAGTAACTATGGCTACACCTTC. This chain uses TRBV12-5 with TRBJ1-2, with D unclear. Germline CDR1 LGHNT, CDR2 FRNRAP. V was shortened by 6 bases and J by 1 base, with 12 bases between the two germline ends. This CDR3 is built from 14 residues.

This clonotype occurred a few times. V and J are TRBV6-5 and TRBJ1-1; D gene unclear. The CDR3 loop spans 12 amino acids. Germline loops: CDR1 MNHEY, CDR2 SVGAGI. V dropped 4 bases and J dropped 1 base, with 4 bases sitting between them. CDR3 amino acids: CASSFGNTEAFF. CDR3 DNA: TGTGCCAGCAGTTTCGGGAACACTGAAGCTTTCTTT.

This chain joins TRBV5-4 and TRBJ2-7; D possibly corresponds to TRBD2 (6 bases). Looked up from germline, CDR1 is SGHNT and CDR2 is YYREEE (reference sequence). CDR3 length equals 14 residues. V gave up 0 bases and J gave up 4 bases, with 11 bases separating them. The CDR3 DNA sequence: TGTGCCAGCAGCTTGGAGTCCGGGGGATACGAGCAGTACTTC. Amino acid sequence: CASSLESGGYEQYF.

This clonotype came up a few times. The junction and the germline gene differ at one end; a read error may be behind it. CDR3 nucleotide sequence: TGTGCCAGCAGTGCCAGACGGGGGGGGAGAGAGACCCAGTACTTC. This gives the protein CASSARRGGRETQYF. The chain is built from TRBV10-2 and TRBJ2-5, with 8 nucleotides matching TRBD2. Germline V lookup: CDR1 WSHSY, CDR2 SAAADI. The CDR3 covers 15 residues.

The chain recombines TRBV5-4 with TRBJ2-7; unclear D gene. The CDR3 is 14 amino acids. Trimming took off 0 bases at V and 5 bases at J, with 12 bases between the two ends. Germline-derived CDR1 and CDR2 are SGHNT and YYREEE (reference sequence). CDR3: CASSLGAVLDEQYF. The CDR3 region has the DNA TGTGCCAGCAGCTTGGGTGCGGTTTTGGACGAGCAGTACTTC. The full variable domain, in which reference TRBV5-4 and TRBJ2-7 provide the parts outside the CDR3, is ETGVTQSPTHLIKTRGQQVTLRCSSQSGHNTVSWYQQALGQGPQFIFQYYREEENGRGNFPPRFSGLQFPNYSSELNVNALELDDSALYLCASSLGAVLDEQYFGPGTRLTVT.

This clonotype was seen a few times. The chain has TRBV3-1 and TRBJ2-7; D unclear. Trimming pared 0 bases from V and 6 bases from J, leaving 9 bases between. Germline loops: CDR1 LGHDT, CDR2 YNNKEL (reference sequence). This CDR3 comprises 13 residues. The CDR3 loop is CASSQDGTTEQYF. DNA of the CDR3: TGTGCCAGCAGCCAAGACGGCACTACCGAGCAGTACTTC.

The chain uses TRBV7-9 and TRBJ2-7; D uncertain. There are 14 residues in the CDR3. With 0 bases removed from V and 3 bases from J, the gap between germline ends came to 9 bases. Germline loops: CDR1 SEHNR, CDR2 FQNEAQ (reference sequence). CDR3 in DNA: TGTGCCAGCAGCTTAGCGCTGAACTACTACGAGCAGTACTTC. Its translation is CASSLALNYYEQYF. Full variable domain (remainder filled in from reference TRBV7-9 and TRBJ2-7): DTGVSQNPRHKITKRGQNVTFRCDPISEHNRLYWYRQTLGQGPEFLTYFQNEAQLEKSRLLSDRFSAERPKGSFSTLEIQRTEQGDSAMYLCASSLALNYYEQYFGPGTRLTVT.

The CDR3 nucleotides are TGTGCCAGCAGCCTCTCGCTGAATGAAGCTTTCTTT. This gives the protein CASSLSLNEAFF. J is TRBJ1-1 and V is TRBV3-1; the D is unclear. The CDR3 runs 12 residues. Trimming pared 4 bases from V and 7 bases from J, leaving 10 bases between. Germline V lookup: CDR1 LGHDT, CDR2 YNNKEL (reference sequence).

The chain has TRBV7-3 and TRBJ2-5, with no clear D. Germline CDR1 reads SGHTA; CDR2 reads FQGTGA. The length of the CDR3 is 13 residues. Trimming took off 1 base at V and 3 bases at J, with 6 bases between the two ends. CDR3 sequence (DNA): TGTGCCAGCAGCTTAAGAGAAGAAGAGACCCAGTACTTC. This sequence encodes CASSLREEETQYF.

The sample holds a few counts of this clonotype. This chain connects TRBV10-3 to TRBJ2-7; TRBD2 matches at 15 bases. The CDR3 runs to 19 residues. The V gene's germline CDR1 is ENHRY and CDR2 SYGVKD. Trimming cost V 5 bases and J 4 bases; bases outside gene matches: 15. The CDR3 DNA follows: TGTGCCATCAGTTACCGGGAGCTCGGACTAGCGGGAGGGCCTTACGAGCAGTACTTC. Its translation is CAISYRELGLAGGPYEQYF.

In this sample, this clonotype turned up a few times. The J gene is TRBJ1-4, the V gene TRBV14; D is undetermined. From germline, CDR1 is SGHDN and CDR2 FVKESK. The CDR3 length is 12 residues. The V and J ends lost 1 base and 13 bases respectively, with 10 bases between them. CDR3 DNA: TGTGCCAGCAGCCAAGGGAACCGGGGACTGTTTTTT. This encodes CASSQGNRGLFF.

The V and J genes are TRBV2 and TRBJ2-7; perhaps TRBD2 as D (5 bases). Germline loops: CDR1 SNHLY, CDR2 FYNNEI. V was trimmed by 7 bases and J by 7 bases, leaving 17 bases between them. The CDR3 has 13 amino acids. In nucleotides, the CDR3 is TGTGCCAGCAATGATCCACCGGGGTGGGAGCAGTACTTC. It translates to CASNDPPGWEQYF.

The chain carries TRBV6-7 and TRBJ2-7; D not certain. TRBV6-7 is assigned to the ORF class and has an uncertain function. The CDR3 spans 14 residues. Deletions cut 6 bases from V and 3 bases from J, with 15 bases between. This CDR3 is CASRHLSAIYEQYF. DNA of the CDR3: TGTGCCAGCAGGCATCTTTCCGCCATCTACGAGCAGTACTTC.

The rearrangement uses TRBV19 and TRBJ1-2, with 9 nucleotides matching TRBD1. The V gene end was trimmed by 3 bases and the J gene end by 8 bases; junction bases not matched to a gene: 4. This CDR3 spans 13 amino acids. Germline assignment: CDR1 LNHDA and CDR2 SQIVND (reference sequence). The CDR3 sequence: CASSMRQGGGYTF. Written as DNA, the CDR3 is TGTGCCAGTAGTATGAGACAGGGGGGCGGCTACACCTTC.

This clonotype appeared a few times. V gene TRBV20-1 combines with J gene TRBJ1-2; no clear D gene. CDR3 size: 12 residues. The V gene's germline CDR1 is DFQATT and CDR2 SNEGSKA (reference sequence). The V gene lost 2 bases and the J gene lost 4 bases, with 8 bases spanning the gap. The CDR3: CSARPGTYGYTF. The CDR3 DNA reads as TGCAGTGCTAGACCAGGAACCTATGGCTACACCTTC.

This clonotype has a handful of counts. The gene calls are TRBV29-1 and TRBJ2-7, with TRBD2 matching 10 bases. The J segment lost 6 bases and the V segment lost 0 bases, leaving 11 bases of the junction unmatched. CDR3 length equals 16 residues. Per germline, CDR1 SQVTM and CDR2 ANQGSEA. This CDR3 is CSVEEGLAGDRGEQYF. The CDR3 region has the DNA TGCAGCGTTGAAGAGGGGCTAGCGGGAGATCGCGGCGAGCAGTACTTC.

The CDR3 loop reads CAISAGQGGGELFF. The CDR3 DNA reads TGTGCCATCAGTGCCGGACAGGGGGGCGGGGAGCTGTTTTTT. J is TRBJ2-2 and V is TRBV10-3, with 10 bases fitting TRBD1. The junction had 3 bases not matched to a gene; V was cut back by 4 bases and J by 7 bases. CDR1 and CDR2 (germline): ENHRY, SYGVKD. The CDR3 totals 14 residues.

The sample holds a few counts of this clonotype. The V gene is TRBV29-1, the J gene TRBJ2-2; D is possibly TRBD2 (6 bases). There are 15 residues in the CDR3. Germline CDR1 reads SQVTM; CDR2 reads ANQGSEA. Trimming pared 3 bases from V and 0 bases from J, leaving 11 bases between. CDR3: CSVEGGLANTGELFF. The DNA of the CDR3 is TGCAGCGTTGAGGGAGGTCTAGCGAACACCGGGGAGCTGTTTTTT.